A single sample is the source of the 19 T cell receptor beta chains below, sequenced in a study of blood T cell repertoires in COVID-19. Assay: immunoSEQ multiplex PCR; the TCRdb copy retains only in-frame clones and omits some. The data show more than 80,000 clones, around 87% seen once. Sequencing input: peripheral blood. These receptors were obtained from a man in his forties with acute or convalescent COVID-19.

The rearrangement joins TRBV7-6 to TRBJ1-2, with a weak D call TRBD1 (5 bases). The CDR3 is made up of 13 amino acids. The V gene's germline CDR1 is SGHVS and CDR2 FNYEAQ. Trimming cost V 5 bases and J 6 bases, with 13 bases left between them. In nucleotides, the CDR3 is TGTGCCAGCAGCCGGGACTGGGGGGATGGCTACACCTTC. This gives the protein CASSRDWGDGYTF.

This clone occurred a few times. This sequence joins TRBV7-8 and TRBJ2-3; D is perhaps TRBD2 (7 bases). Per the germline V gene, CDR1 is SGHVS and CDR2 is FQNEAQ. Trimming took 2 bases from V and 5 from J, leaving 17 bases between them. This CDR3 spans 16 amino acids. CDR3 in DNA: TGTGCCAGCAGCTTATTGGTGAGGGGGGGTGAAGATACGCAGTATTTT. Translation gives CASSLLVRGGEDTQYF.

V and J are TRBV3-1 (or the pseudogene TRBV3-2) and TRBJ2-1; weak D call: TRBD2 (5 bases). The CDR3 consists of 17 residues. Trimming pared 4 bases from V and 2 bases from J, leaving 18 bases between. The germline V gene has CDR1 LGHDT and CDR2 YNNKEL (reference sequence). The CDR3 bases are TGTGCCAGCAGCCGCTCTCGAGGGAGTTATACCTACAATGAGCAGTTCTTC. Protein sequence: CASSRSRGSYTYNEQFF.

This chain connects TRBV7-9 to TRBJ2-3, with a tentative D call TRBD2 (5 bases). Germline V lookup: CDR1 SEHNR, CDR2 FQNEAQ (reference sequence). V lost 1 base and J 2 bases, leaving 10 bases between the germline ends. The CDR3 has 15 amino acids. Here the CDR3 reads CASSLGLTYTDTQYF. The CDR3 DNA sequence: TGTGCCAGCAGCTTAGGACTAACCTACACAGATACGCAGTATTTT.

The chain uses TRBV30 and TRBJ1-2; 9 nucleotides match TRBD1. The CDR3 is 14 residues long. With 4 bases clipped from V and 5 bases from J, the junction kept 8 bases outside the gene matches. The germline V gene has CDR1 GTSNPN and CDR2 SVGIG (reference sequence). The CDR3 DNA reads TGTGCCTGGACTTGGGACAGGGACCCTTATGGCTACACCTTC. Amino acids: CAWTWDRDPYGYTF.

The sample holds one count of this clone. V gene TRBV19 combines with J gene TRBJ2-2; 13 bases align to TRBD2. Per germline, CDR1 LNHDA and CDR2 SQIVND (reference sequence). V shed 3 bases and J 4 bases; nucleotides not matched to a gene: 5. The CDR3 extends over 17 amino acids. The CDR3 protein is CASSMGLAGPSTGELFF. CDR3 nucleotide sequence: TGTGCCAGTAGTATGGGACTAGCGGGACCCAGCACCGGGGAGCTGTTTTTT.

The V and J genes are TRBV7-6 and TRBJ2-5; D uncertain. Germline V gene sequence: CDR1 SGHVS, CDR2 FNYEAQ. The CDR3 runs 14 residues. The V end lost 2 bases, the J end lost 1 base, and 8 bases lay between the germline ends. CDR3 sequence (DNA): TGTGCCAGCAGCTTATCGTTTGTCCAAGAGACCCAGTACTTC. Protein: CASSLSFVQETQYF. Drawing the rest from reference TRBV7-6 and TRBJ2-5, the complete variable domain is GAGVSQSPRYKVTKRGQDVALRCDPISGHVSLYWYRQALGQGPEFLTYFNYEAQQDKSGLPNDRFSAERPEGSISTLTIQRTEQRDSAMYRCASSLSFVQETQYFGPGTRLLVL.

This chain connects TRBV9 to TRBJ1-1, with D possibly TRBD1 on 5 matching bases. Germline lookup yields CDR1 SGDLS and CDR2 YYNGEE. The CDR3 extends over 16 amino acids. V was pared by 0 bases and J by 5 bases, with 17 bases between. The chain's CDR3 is CASSVELGTAGTEAFF. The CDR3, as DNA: TGTGCCAGCAGCGTAGAGTTGGGGACGGCGGGGACTGAAGCTTTCTTT.

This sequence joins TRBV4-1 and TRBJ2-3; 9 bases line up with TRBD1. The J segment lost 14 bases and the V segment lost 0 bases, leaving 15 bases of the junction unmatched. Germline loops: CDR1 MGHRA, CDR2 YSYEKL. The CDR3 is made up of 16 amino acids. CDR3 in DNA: TGCGCCAGCAGCCAAGAGACAGGGGGTTATATCCTCGGCCGGTATTTT. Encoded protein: CASSQETGGYILGRYF.

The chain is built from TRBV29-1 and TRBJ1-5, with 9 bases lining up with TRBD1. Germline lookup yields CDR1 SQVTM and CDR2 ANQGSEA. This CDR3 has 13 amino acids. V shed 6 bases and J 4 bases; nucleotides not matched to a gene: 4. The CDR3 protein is CSVRTGENQPQHF. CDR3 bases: TGCAGCGTGAGGACAGGGGAAAATCAGCCCCAGCATTTT. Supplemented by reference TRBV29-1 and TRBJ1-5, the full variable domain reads SAVISQKPSRDICQRGTSLTIQCQVDSQVTMMFWYRQQPGQSLTLIATANQGSEATYESGFVIDKFPISRPNLTFSTLTVSNMSPEDSSIYLCSVRTGENQPQHFGDGTRLSIL.

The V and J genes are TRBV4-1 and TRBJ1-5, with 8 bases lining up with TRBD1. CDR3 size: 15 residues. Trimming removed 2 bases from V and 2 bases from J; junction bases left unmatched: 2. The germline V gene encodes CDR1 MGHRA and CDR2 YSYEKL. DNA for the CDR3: TGCGCCAGCAGCCAAAGGGGACAGGGCAATCAGCCCCAGCATTTT. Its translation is CASSQRGQGNQPQHF.

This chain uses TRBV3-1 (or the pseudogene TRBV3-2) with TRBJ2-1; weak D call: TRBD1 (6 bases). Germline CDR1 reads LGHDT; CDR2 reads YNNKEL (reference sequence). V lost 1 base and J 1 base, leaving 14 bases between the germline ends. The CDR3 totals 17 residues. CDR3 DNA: TGTGCCAGCAGCCAAGGTTCACGAGGGGGATCCTACAATGAGCAGTTCTTC. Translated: CASSQGSRGGSYNEQFF.

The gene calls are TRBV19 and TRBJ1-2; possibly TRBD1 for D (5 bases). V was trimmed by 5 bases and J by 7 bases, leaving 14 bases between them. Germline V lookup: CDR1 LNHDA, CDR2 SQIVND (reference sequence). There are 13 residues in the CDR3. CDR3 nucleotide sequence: TGTGCCAGTAGTGACAGTTGGGTCACTGGCTACACCTTC. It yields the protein CASSDSWVTGYTF.

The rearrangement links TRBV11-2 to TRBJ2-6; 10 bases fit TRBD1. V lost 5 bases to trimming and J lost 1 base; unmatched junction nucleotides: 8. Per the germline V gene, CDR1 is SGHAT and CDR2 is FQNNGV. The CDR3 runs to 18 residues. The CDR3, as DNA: TGTGCCAGCAGCAAAGAGACAGGGGGCGTATCTGGGGCCAACGTCCTGACTTTC. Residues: CASSKETGGVSGANVLTF.

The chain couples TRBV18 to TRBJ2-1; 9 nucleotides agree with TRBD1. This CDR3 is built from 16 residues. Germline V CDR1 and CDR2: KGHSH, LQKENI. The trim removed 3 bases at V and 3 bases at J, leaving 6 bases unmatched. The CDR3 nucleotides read TGTGCCAGCTCACCGAACAGGGGGCTTTACTACAATGAGCAGTTCTTC. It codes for CASSPNRGLYYNEQFF.

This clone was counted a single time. The CDR3 bases are TGTGCCAGCAGCCGGCGTCCTAGCGGACTCTCCTACAATGAGCAGTTCTTC. Translated: CASSRRPSGLSYNEQFF. The V gene is TRBV3-1 (or the pseudogene TRBV3-2), the J gene TRBJ2-1; 7 bases line up with TRBD2. V shed 4 bases, J shed 0 bases, and the junction held 9 bases outside the gene matches. This CDR3 region has 17 residues. CDR1 and CDR2 from the germline V gene are LGHDT and YNNKEL (reference sequence).

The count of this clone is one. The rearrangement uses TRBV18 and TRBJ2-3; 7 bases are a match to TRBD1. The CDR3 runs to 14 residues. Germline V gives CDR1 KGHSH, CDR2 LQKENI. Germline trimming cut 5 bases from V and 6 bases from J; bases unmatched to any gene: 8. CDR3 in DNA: TGTGCCAGCTCAGATCCGGGACAGATGGATACGCAGTATTTT. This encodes CASSDPGQMDTQYF.

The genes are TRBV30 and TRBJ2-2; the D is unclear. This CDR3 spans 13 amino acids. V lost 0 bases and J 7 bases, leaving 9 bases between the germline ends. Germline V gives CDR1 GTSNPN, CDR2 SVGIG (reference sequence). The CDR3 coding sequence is TGTGCCTGGAGTGTGAGTCTTATCGGGGAGCTGTTTTTT. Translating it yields CAWSVSLIGELFF.

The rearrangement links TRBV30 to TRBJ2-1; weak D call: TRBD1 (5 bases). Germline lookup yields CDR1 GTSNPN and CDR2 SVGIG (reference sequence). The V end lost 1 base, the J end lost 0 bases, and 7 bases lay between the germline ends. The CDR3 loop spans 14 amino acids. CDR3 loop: CAWSGRVSYNEQFF. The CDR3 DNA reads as TGTGCCTGGAGTGGCAGGGTCTCCTACAATGAGCAGTTCTTC.